These 24 T cell receptor beta chains were sequenced from one sample in a study of immune evolution from preneoplasia to lung adenocarcinoma. Sequencing was performed with immunoSEQ multiplex PCR; in TCRdb, only in-frame clones are kept and a portion is missing. This table holds around 7,200 clones, 65% to 90% found once. The sample was FFPE minimally invasive lung adenocarcinoma tissue. The source is a person aged 70 to 80 with lung adenocarcinoma.

V gene TRBV30 combines with J gene TRBJ2-7; TRBD2 aligns across 15 bases. The CDR3 is 16 amino acids. J lost 6 bases, V lost 2 bases, and 8 bases had no gene match. CDR1 and CDR2 from the germline V gene are GTSNPN and SVGIG (reference sequence). The CDR3 is CAWSRGLAGGGGEQYF. CDR3 DNA sequence: TGTGCCTGGAGTAGGGGACTAGCGGGAGGAGGAGGCGAGCAGTACTTC.

CDR3 loop: CASSIESDYGYTF. The CDR3 DNA reads TGTGCCAGTAGTATAGAGTCAGACTATGGCTACACCTTC. The chain employs TRBV19 and TRBJ1-2; D gene uncertain. The CDR3 totals 13 residues. Trimming took 0 bases from V and 3 from J, leaving 5 bases between them. The germline V gene encodes CDR1 LNHDA and CDR2 SQIVND (reference sequence).

This chain connects TRBV2 to TRBJ2-3, with D perhaps TRBD2 (6 bases). CDR3 length: 15 amino acids. Per the germline V gene, CDR1 is SNHLY and CDR2 is FYNNEI. Between the trimmed V and J ends, which lost 3 bases and 0 bases, there was a span of 10 bases. This CDR3 is CASSDSGVSTDTQYF. CDR3 nucleotides: TGTGCCAGCAGTGATAGCGGAGTGAGCACAGATACGCAGTATTTT.

This sequence joins TRBV9 and TRBJ1-2; D gene ambiguous. CDR1 is SGDLS, CDR2 YYNGEE, per germline. CDR3 size: 12 residues. V was pared by 0 bases and J by 4 bases, with 4 bases between. The CDR3 DNA reads TGTGCCAGCAGCGTAGGCGGCTATGGCTACACCTTC. This encodes CASSVGGYGYTF.

J is TRBJ2-7 and V is TRBV5-1; TRBD2 matches at 7 bases. The trim removed 4 bases at V and 0 bases at J, leaving 13 bases unmatched. Germline CDR1 and CDR2: SGHRS and YFSETQ. The CDR3 consists of 17 residues. The CDR3 is CASSNRDYLSSSYEQYF. CDR3 in DNA: TGCGCCAGCAGCAATCGGGACTACCTCTCGAGCTCCTACGAGCAGTACTTC.

The chain couples TRBV2 to TRBJ2-6; D may match TRBD1 or TRBD2 (5 bases each). V gave up 8 bases and J gave up 3 bases, with 11 bases separating them. The germline CDR1 and CDR2 sequences are SNHLY and FYNNEI. The CDR3 is 14 residues long. CDR3 DNA: TGTGCCAGCGGGGGTTCTAGTGGGGCCAACGTCCTGACTTTC. This gives the protein CASGGSSGANVLTF.

In its sample, this clone was seen a few times. V gene TRBV4-1 combines with J gene TRBJ2-6; D gene unclear. This CDR3 is built from 14 residues. V lost 7 bases and J lost 4, with 11 bases in between. The germline CDR1 and CDR2 sequences are MGHRA and YSYEKL. The CDR3 spells CASTTTGGANVLTF. As DNA, the CDR3 is TGCGCCAGCACCACCACGGGCGGGGCCAACGTCCTGACTTTC.

J is TRBJ2-3 and V is TRBV28; 7 bases are shared with TRBD1. Germline V gives CDR1 MDHEN, CDR2 SYDVKM. The CDR3 extends over 14 amino acids. Germline trimming cut 2 bases from V and 4 bases from J; bases unmatched to any gene: 3. The CDR3, as DNA: TGTGCCAGCAGTTTAGAGGACAGGCCAGATACGCAGTATTTT. Residues: CASSLEDRPDTQYF.

This clone showed up just a few times. The chain is built from TRBV7-3 and TRBJ1-5; D not resolved. Germline V CDR1 and CDR2: SGHTA, FQGTGA. V was trimmed by 0 bases and J by 7 bases, leaving 7 bases between them. CDR3 length: 13 amino acids. CDR3 protein: CASSLTDQQPQHF. For the CDR3, the DNA is TGTGCCAGCAGCTTAACAGACCAGCAGCCCCAGCATTTT.

There are a few counts of this clone. This rearrangement joins TRBV6-6 to TRBJ1-2; D possibly corresponds to TRBD1 (5 bases). The germline gives CDR1 MNHNY, CDR2 SVGAGI (reference sequence). V shed 7 bases and J shed 0 bases, with 12 bases lying between them. The CDR3 is 14 residues long. The CDR3 is CASTPPTANYGYTF. The CDR3 nucleotides are TGTGCCAGCACTCCCCCGACAGCTAACTATGGCTACACCTTC.

The V gene is TRBV6-1, the J gene TRBJ2-1; TRBD1 aligns across 10 bases. This CDR3 comprises 14 residues. Germline-derived CDR1 and CDR2 are MNHNS and SASEGT. The V gene end was trimmed by 9 bases and the J gene end by 9 bases; junction bases not matched to a gene: 11. CDR3: CASGVGTGVFEQFF. The CDR3 DNA follows: TGTGCCAGTGGCGTGGGGACAGGGGTTTTTGAGCAGTTCTTC.

The chain uses TRBV28 and TRBJ1-2; possibly TRBD1 for D (6 bases). With 3 bases removed from V and 2 bases from J, the gap between germline ends came to 7 bases. Germline assignment: CDR1 MDHEN and CDR2 SYDVKM. This CDR3 spans 13 amino acids. CDR3 loop: CASSLDRNYGYTF. The CDR3, as DNA: TGTGCCAGCAGTTTGGACAGAAACTATGGCTACACCTTC.

The rearrangement joins TRBV6-1 to TRBJ1-2, with a weak D call TRBD1 (5 bases). In germline, CDR1 is MNHNS, CDR2 SASEGT. Trimming cost V 7 bases and J 8 bases, with 20 bases left between them. The CDR3 runs to 14 residues. CDR3 protein: CASIPSLRAGGYTF. CDR3 coding DNA: TGTGCCAGCATTCCCTCGCTCAGGGCCGGCGGCTACACCTTC.

The rearrangement joins TRBV30 to TRBJ1-5; 10 bases are a match to TRBD1. Per germline, CDR1 GTSNPN and CDR2 SVGIG (reference sequence). J gave up 0 bases and V 3 bases, and 8 bases lay outside the gene matches. The CDR3 totals 17 residues. CDR3: CAWSARGTGVSNQPQHF. CDR3 DNA sequence: TGTGCCTGGAGCGCTAGGGGGACAGGGGTTAGCAATCAGCCCCAGCATTTT.

This chain uses TRBV4-1 with TRBJ2-3, with 13 nucleotides matching TRBD2. The CDR3 runs 21 residues. J was trimmed by 7 bases and V by 0 bases; bases with no gene match: 19. CDR1 is MGHRA, CDR2 YSYEKL, per germline. The CDR3 region is CASSQERAGTSGEPRFYTQYF. CDR3 nucleotides: TGCGCCAGCAGCCAAGAGCGAGCCGGGACTAGCGGGGAACCTAGGTTCTATACGCAGTATTTT.

The J gene is TRBJ2-3, the V gene TRBV10-3; the match to TRBD2 covers 11 bases. Germline trimming cut 3 bases from V and 2 bases from J; bases unmatched to any gene: 7. CDR1 and CDR2 (germline): ENHRY, SYGVKD. The CDR3 length is 17 residues. The DNA for the CDR3 is TGTGCCATCAGTGACTATCTAGCGGGAGGTTCCACAGATACGCAGTATTTT. Encoded protein: CAISDYLAGGSTDTQYF.

The chain employs TRBV6-5 and TRBJ2-1, with D perhaps matching TRBD1 (5 bases). Between the trimmed V and J ends, which lost 2 bases and 8 bases, there was a span of 13 bases. CDR3 length equals 14 residues. Germline loops: CDR1 MNHEY, CDR2 SVGAGI. The CDR3 protein is CASSYVGRGYEQFF. CDR3 in DNA: TGTGCCAGCAGTTACGTGGGAAGGGGCTATGAGCAGTTCTTC.

The rearrangement joins TRBV27 to TRBJ1-2; tentative D call: TRBD1 (5 bases). The CDR3 totals 14 residues. Germline V gene sequence: CDR1 MNHEY, CDR2 SMNVEV (reference sequence). V was shortened by 3 bases and J by 0 bases, with 8 bases between the two germline ends. This CDR3 is CASSFTGSNYGYTF. The CDR3, as DNA: TGTGCCAGCAGTTTTACAGGATCTAACTATGGCTACACCTTC.

The chain is built from TRBV19 and TRBJ2-7; maybe TRBD2 (6 bases). With 3 bases removed from V and 5 bases from J, the gap between germline ends came to 14 bases. Germline values: CDR1 LNHDA, CDR2 SQIVND (reference sequence). CDR3 size: 14 residues. The CDR3, as DNA: TGTGCCAGTAGTATGGGCAGGGAGGAAAACGAGCAGTACTTC. The encoded protein is CASSMGREENEQYF.

The rearrangement uses TRBV2 and TRBJ1-6; 10 bases agree with TRBD1. CDR1 is SNHLY and CDR2 is FYNNEI in the germline V gene. The CDR3 loop spans 17 amino acids. The J segment lost 11 bases and the V segment lost 1 base, leaving 11 bases of the junction unmatched. CDR3 DNA sequence: TGTGCCAGCAGTGAAGGGGGGACAGGGGTCGGGAGGCCACCCCTCCACTTT. Residues: CASSEGGTGVGRPPLHF.

The chain carries TRBV4-3 and TRBJ1-2; D is unclear. Trimming took 0 bases from V and 3 from J, leaving 11 bases between them. Germline assignment: CDR1 LGHNA and CDR2 YSLEER. The CDR3 runs 15 residues. CDR3 residues: CASSQERGRDYGYTF. The CDR3 DNA follows: TGCGCCAGCAGCCAAGAGCGCGGACGGGACTATGGCTACACCTTC.

The CDR3: CAWSAGGGYTF. The CDR3 DNA reads as TGTGCCTGGAGTGCAGGGGGTGGCTACACCTTC. The chain carries TRBV30 and TRBJ1-2, with 7 bases aligning to TRBD1. Per germline, CDR1 GTSNPN and CDR2 SVGIG (reference sequence). The trim removed 1 base at V and 7 bases at J, leaving 0 bases unmatched. The CDR3 is made up of 11 amino acids. The full variable domain, in which reference TRBV30 and TRBJ1-2 provide the parts outside the CDR3, is SQTIHQWPATLVQPVGSPLSLECTVEGTSNPNLYWYRQAAGRGLQLLFYSVGIGQISSEVPQNLSASRPQDRQFILSSKKLLLSDSGFYLCAWSAGGGYTFGSGTRLTVV.

This clone has more than one count but fewer than ten. The chain recombines TRBV6-6 with TRBJ1-2; D is unclear. V was cut by 5 bases and J by 4 bases, with 14 bases left in between. Germline loops: CDR1 MNHNY, CDR2 SVGAGI (reference sequence). CDR3 length: 14 amino acids. In nucleotides, the CDR3 is TGTGCCAGCAGTGCCGAATATGGGAGCTATGGCTACACCTTC. Amino acids: CASSAEYGSYGYTF.

J is TRBJ1-6 and V is TRBV23-1; 7 bases agree with TRBD1. TRBV23-1 is placed among ORFs of uncertain function. The CDR3 covers 16 residues. Trimming took 4 bases from V and 6 from J; bases not matched to a gene: 9. CDR3 in DNA: TGCGCCAGCAGTCCCCAGGGGGGCGCGGCTAATTCACCCCTCCACTTT. Translating gives CASSPQGGAANSPLHF.